This is a list of T cell receptor beta chains from one sample in a study of T cells after yellow fever vaccination. TCRdb reprocessed the 5' RACE reads via MiXCR and lists one record per CDR3 protein. The sample shows about 400,000 distinct CDR3 sequences, around 6.4% of them seen only once. The source material was PBMCs, sampled 5 days after the yellow fever booster vaccination. These receptors all stem from a man aged 30 to 45 who received the YFV17D yellow fever vaccine. Each CDR3 is given with its conserved first and last residue. Each record gives: clone size, D gene, J gene, V gene, CDR3 DNA, CDR3 protein. A D gene is named only where the DNA matches it firmly. Not all rows give a size; the values are once, few, many and, for expanded clones, a class.

clone_size: few; d_call: .; j_call: TRBJ2-5; v_call: TRBV29-1; cdr3_nt: TGCAGCGTTGACCGGGGGACGGAGACCCAGTACTTC; cdr3_aa: CSVDRGTETQYF
clone_size: few; d_call: .; j_call: TRBJ2-7; v_call: TRBV20-1; cdr3_nt: TGCAGTGCTAGCGCTGGCTCTGGGTCGGGGGAGCAGTACTTC; cdr3_aa: CSASAGSGSGEQYF
clone_size: few; d_call: .; j_call: TRBJ2-3; v_call: TRBV5-1; cdr3_nt: TGCGCCAGCAGCTTCTCAATACTTAGCGGAGCCCAAGATACGCAGTATTTT; cdr3_aa: CASSFSILSGAQDTQYF
clone_size: .; d_call: TRBD1; j_call: TRBJ2-7; v_call: TRBV20-1; cdr3_nt: TGCAGTGCCTACACGGGGAGGACAGGGTTCGAATACTTC; cdr3_aa: CSAYTGRTGFEYF
clone_size: many; d_call: .; j_call: TRBJ2-1; v_call: TRBV5-1; cdr3_nt: TGCGCCAGCAGCGAGGGATTTAACAATGAGCAGTTCTTC; cdr3_aa: CASSEGFNNEQFF
clone_size: .; d_call: TRBD2; j_call: TRBJ2-7; v_call: TRBV20-1; cdr3_nt: TGCAGTGCAATGGTCGCTAGCGGGACCTACGAGCAGTACTTC; cdr3_aa: CSAMVASGTYEQYF
clone_size: .; d_call: .; j_call: TRBJ2-7; v_call: TRBV4-2; cdr3_nt: TGTGCCAGGAGCCGGGCTCGGGGCGGGATATACGACGAGCAGTACTTC; cdr3_aa: CARSRARGGIYDEQYF
clone_size: many; d_call: .; j_call: TRBJ2-7; v_call: TRBV7-2; cdr3_nt: TGTGCCAGCAGCGTCCGACTGGTAGGGGACTACGAGCAGTACTTC; cdr3_aa: CASSVRLVGDYEQYF
clone_size: .; d_call: TRBD2; j_call: TRBJ2-3; v_call: TRBV20-1; cdr3_nt: TGCAGTGCTAGAGATCTTGGCGGGAGCAGCACGGGAGATACGCAGTATTTT; cdr3_aa: CSARDLGGSSTGDTQYF
clone_size: .; d_call: TRBD1; j_call: TRBJ2-7; v_call: TRBV7-2; cdr3_nt: TGTGCCAGCAGGGGACAGGGAGTGGACGAGCAGTACTTC; cdr3_aa: CASRGQGVDEQYF
clone_size: many; d_call: .; j_call: TRBJ2-5; v_call: TRBV20-1; cdr3_nt: TGCAGTGCCCGTACCGGGCAGGGTCAAGAGACCCAGTACTTC; cdr3_aa: CSARTGQGQETQYF
clone_size: .; d_call: TRBD1; j_call: TRBJ2-3; v_call: TRBV6-2/TRBV6-3; cdr3_nt: TGTGCCAGCAGTTACGAAGACAGGGACCCTCCAGTAGGGCCAGATACGCAGTATTTT; cdr3_aa: CASSYEDRDPPVGPDTQYF
clone_size: .; d_call: TRBD2; j_call: TRBJ2-7; v_call: TRBV20-1; cdr3_nt: TGCAGTGCCTCCGGACTAGCGGGAAACAGCGAGCAGTACTTC; cdr3_aa: CSASGLAGNSEQYF
clone_size: few; d_call: .; j_call: TRBJ2-5; v_call: TRBV20-1; cdr3_nt: TGCAGTGCTAGTCGGAAGATCCAAGAGACCCAGTACTTC; cdr3_aa: CSASRKIQETQYF
clone_size: many; d_call: .; j_call: TRBJ2-7; v_call: TRBV7-2; cdr3_nt: TGTGCCAGCAGCTCCCAGGACTTTCTTACGGAGCAGTACTTC; cdr3_aa: CASSSQDFLTEQYF
clone_size: .; d_call: .; j_call: TRBJ2-7; v_call: TRBV6-1; cdr3_nt: TGTGCCAGCAGTGAAGCGTGGGGTCGGACCTACGAGCAGTACTTC; cdr3_aa: CASSEAWGRTYEQYF
clone_size: .; d_call: .; j_call: TRBJ2-2; v_call: TRBV5-1; cdr3_nt: TGCGCCAGCAGCTTGCCGGGGGGCCCCACCGGGGAGCTGTTTTTT; cdr3_aa: CASSLPGGPTGELFF
clone_size: many; d_call: TRBD1; j_call: TRBJ1-5; v_call: TRBV12-3/TRBV12-4; cdr3_nt: TGTGCCAGCAACAGGGGCTACAATCAGCCCCAGCATTTT; cdr3_aa: CASNRGYNQPQHF
clone_size: many; d_call: .; j_call: TRBJ2-6; v_call: TRBV3-1; cdr3_nt: TGTGCCAGCAGCCATGGCGTTGGTGGGGCCAACGTCCTGACTTTC; cdr3_aa: CASSHGVGGANVLTF
clone_size: few; d_call: TRBD2; j_call: TRBJ2-5; v_call: TRBV7-2; cdr3_nt: TGTGCCAGCAGCTTAACGGCGGGAGTCCAAGAGACCCAGTACTTC; cdr3_aa: CASSLTAGVQETQYF
clone_size: few; d_call: .; j_call: TRBJ1-3; v_call: TRBV12-3/TRBV12-4; cdr3_nt: TGTGCCAGCAGTTTACTTGAGTTTCTCGGCTCTGGAAACACCATATATTTT; cdr3_aa: CASSLLEFLGSGNTIYF
clone_size: few; d_call: TRBD2; j_call: TRBJ2-1; v_call: TRBV3-1; cdr3_nt: TGTGCCAGCAGCCTAACCCGACTAGCGGGAGGGGCGTACAATGAGCAGTTCTTC; cdr3_aa: CASSLTRLAGGAYNEQFF
clone_size: many; d_call: .; j_call: TRBJ2-7; v_call: TRBV5-8; cdr3_nt: TGTGCCAGCACTTTAGTCGGCGAGCAGTACTTC; cdr3_aa: CASTLVGEQYF
clone_size: many; d_call: .; j_call: TRBJ2-2; v_call: TRBV11-2; cdr3_nt: TGTGCCAGCAGCCCCCAGGCGGAGGCGGATTCGAACACCGGGGAGCTGTTTTTT; cdr3_aa: CASSPQAEADSNTGELFF
clone_size: .; d_call: .; j_call: TRBJ2-1; v_call: TRBV19; cdr3_nt: TGTGCCAGTAGTTTAGTAGCGTATTACAATGAGCAGTTCTTC; cdr3_aa: CASSLVAYYNEQFF
clone_size: many; d_call: .; j_call: TRBJ2-7; v_call: TRBV7-2; cdr3_nt: TGTGCCAGCAGCTTACGAGGAATCTACGAGCAGTACTTC; cdr3_aa: CASSLRGIYEQYF
clone_size: .; d_call: .; j_call: TRBJ2-5; v_call: TRBV11-2; cdr3_nt: TGTGCCAGCAGCTGGGGAAGGTCCGAGACCCAGTACTTC; cdr3_aa: CASSWGRSETQYF
clone_size: .; d_call: .; j_call: TRBJ2-2; v_call: TRBV12-3/TRBV12-4; cdr3_nt: TGTGCCAGCAGCCCCCCGGGGGACTGGCAGGGCGGGGAGCTGTTTTTT; cdr3_aa: CASSPPGDWQGGELFF
clone_size: many; d_call: TRBD1; j_call: TRBJ2-7; v_call: TRBV7-9; cdr3_nt: TGTGCCAGCAGCTTAGGTCAGGGGGTTACCTACGAGCAGTACTTC; cdr3_aa: CASSLGQGVTYEQYF
clone_size: many; d_call: TRBD2; j_call: TRBJ2-7; v_call: TRBV7-8; cdr3_nt: TGTGCCAGCAGCCACTCACTAGCGGCCTCCTACGAGCAGTACTTC; cdr3_aa: CASSHSLAASYEQYF
clone_size: .; d_call: TRBD2; j_call: TRBJ2-1; v_call: TRBV6-2/TRBV6-3; cdr3_nt: TGTGCCAGCAGTTATTTTATAGCGGGAGGGATCGACTCCTACAATGAGCAGTTCTTC; cdr3_aa: CASSYFIAGGIDSYNEQFF
clone_size: .; d_call: .; j_call: TRBJ2-7; v_call: TRBV6-4; cdr3_nt: TGTGCCAGCAGCCGGACTACATACTACGAGCAGTACTTC; cdr3_aa: CASSRTTYYEQYF
clone_size: few; d_call: TRBD2; j_call: TRBJ2-7; v_call: TRBV3-1; cdr3_nt: TGTGCCAGCAGCCCGGGAGGAGGGATGGTCTACGAGCAGTACTTC; cdr3_aa: CASSPGGGMVYEQYF
clone_size: many; d_call: .; j_call: TRBJ1-2; v_call: TRBV5-1; cdr3_nt: TGCGCCAGCAGCTTCAACTCGCGGGATGGCTACACCTTC; cdr3_aa: CASSFNSRDGYTF
clone_size: many; d_call: .; j_call: TRBJ2-3; v_call: TRBV4-3; cdr3_nt: TGCGCCAGCAGCCAAGGGGGGGTCTTCACAGATACGCAGTATTTT; cdr3_aa: CASSQGGVFTDTQYF
clone_size: many; d_call: TRBD2; j_call: TRBJ2-3; v_call: TRBV5-1; cdr3_nt: TGCGCCAGCAGCCTTTCCTTAGGACTAGCACTTAGCACAGATACGCAGTATTTT; cdr3_aa: CASSLSLGLALSTDTQYF
clone_size: many; d_call: TRBD1; j_call: TRBJ2-1; v_call: TRBV6-5; cdr3_nt: TGTGCCAGCAGATCCCTGACAGGGACCAATGAGCAGTTCTTC; cdr3_aa: CASRSLTGTNEQFF
clone_size: many; d_call: .; j_call: TRBJ1-6; v_call: TRBV4-2; cdr3_nt: TGTGCCAGCAGCCAAGATCGCGGACGGGTAAATTCACCCCTCCACTTT; cdr3_aa: CASSQDRGRVNSPLHF
clone_size: many; d_call: .; j_call: TRBJ1-5; v_call: TRBV12-3/TRBV12-4; cdr3_nt: TGTGCCAGCAGTCTCAGCTCCGATCGCAATCAGCCCCAGCATTTT; cdr3_aa: CASSLSSDRNQPQHF
clone_size: many; d_call: TRBD1; j_call: TRBJ2-7; v_call: TRBV6-5; cdr3_nt: TGTGCCAGCAGTTGGGACAGGGATTACGAGCAGTACTTC; cdr3_aa: CASSWDRDYEQYF
clone_size: .; d_call: .; j_call: TRBJ1-1; v_call: TRBV5-6; cdr3_nt: TGTGCCAGCAGCTTGATTTCAGGGAGGACTGAAGCTTTCTTT; cdr3_aa: CASSLISGRTEAFF
clone_size: many; d_call: .; j_call: TRBJ2-7; v_call: TRBV7-9; cdr3_nt: TGTGCCAGCAGCTTAGCGGGGGCGAACAACGAGCAGTACTTC; cdr3_aa: CASSLAGANNEQYF
clone_size: .; d_call: .; j_call: TRBJ2-1; v_call: TRBV5-1; cdr3_nt: TGCGCCAGCAGCCGGGTCTCCTACAATGAGCAGTTCTTC; cdr3_aa: CASSRVSYNEQFF
clone_size: .; d_call: TRBD1; j_call: TRBJ2-1; v_call: TRBV19; cdr3_nt: TGTGCCAGTAGTGCCTCAGGGGGCACTGAGCAGTTCTTC; cdr3_aa: CASSASGGTEQFF
clone_size: .; d_call: TRBD2; j_call: TRBJ2-2; v_call: TRBV5-1; cdr3_nt: TGCGCCAGCAGCCCTGGGACTAGCGGAACCGGGGAGCTGTTTTTT; cdr3_aa: CASSPGTSGTGELFF
clone_size: many; d_call: TRBD2; j_call: TRBJ2-3; v_call: TRBV7-8; cdr3_nt: TGTGCCAGCAGCTTAATTAGGACTAGCGCCCGCACAGATACGCAGTATTTT; cdr3_aa: CASSLIRTSARTDTQYF
clone_size: .; d_call: TRBD2; j_call: TRBJ2-1; v_call: TRBV3-1; cdr3_nt: TGTGCCAGCAGCCAATACGGCGGGAGGTCCTACAATGAGCAGTTCTTC; cdr3_aa: CASSQYGGRSYNEQFF